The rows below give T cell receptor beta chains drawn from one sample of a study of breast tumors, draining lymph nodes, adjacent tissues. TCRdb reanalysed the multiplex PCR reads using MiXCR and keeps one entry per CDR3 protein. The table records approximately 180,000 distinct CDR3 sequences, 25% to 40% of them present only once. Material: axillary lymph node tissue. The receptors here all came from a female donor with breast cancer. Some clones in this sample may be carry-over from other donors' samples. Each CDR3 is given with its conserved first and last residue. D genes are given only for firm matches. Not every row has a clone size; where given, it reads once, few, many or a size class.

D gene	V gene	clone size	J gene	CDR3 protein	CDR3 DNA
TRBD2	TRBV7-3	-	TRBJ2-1	CASSLVGRALNEQFF	TGTGCCAGCAGCTTAGTCGGGAGGGCCCTCAATGAGCAGTTCTTC
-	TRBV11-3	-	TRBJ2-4	CASSAGGGGDQNIQYF	TGTGCCAGCAGTGCAGGGGGCGGGGGGGACCAAAACATTCAGTACTTC
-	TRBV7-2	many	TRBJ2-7	CASSLTTGVNEQYF	TGTGCCAGCAGCTTAACAACTGGGGTGAACGAGCAGTACTTC
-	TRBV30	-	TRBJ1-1	CAWRDSPNGEAFF	TGTGCCTGGAGGGACTCACCGAACGGGGAAGCTTTCTTT
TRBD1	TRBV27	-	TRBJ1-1	CASSPTGSAFNTEAFF	TGTGCCAGCAGTCCGACAGGGTCAGCCTTTAACACTGAAGCTTTCTTT
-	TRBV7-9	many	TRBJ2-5	CASSPREGPTVETQYF	TGTGCCAGCAGCCCCCGCGAAGGCCCGACGGTGGAGACCCAGTACTTC
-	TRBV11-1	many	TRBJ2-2	CASKPAGGTPGELFF	TGTGCCAGCAAACCCGCCGGTGGAACGCCCGGGGAGCTGTTTTTT
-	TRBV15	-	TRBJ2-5	CATTGGTRDQYF	TGTGCCACCACAGGAGGGACACGGGATCAATACTTC
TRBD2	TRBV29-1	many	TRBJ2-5	CSTGGGITETQYF	TGCAGCACGGGGGGAGGAATAACGGAGACCCAGTACTTC
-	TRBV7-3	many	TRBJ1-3	CASLPVPGHGNTIYF	TGTGCCAGCCTCCCCGTCCCGGGGCACGGAAACACCATATATTTT